This T cell receptor (beta chain) stems from a study of blood T cell repertoires in COVID-19. As for the study in general: PBMCs, B-cell-depleted T cells, or T cells were the source of the cDNA or gDNA that made up the material.

The CDR3 consists of 14 residues. The V gene's germline CDR1 is SGHTA and CDR2 FQGTGA. The germline V and J ends were trimmed by 5 bases and 7 bases, with 14 bases remaining between them. Repertoires were generated with immunoSEQ multiplex PCR, while TCRdb's copy carries only in-frame clones and drops some. The sample holds some 250,000 clones; around four fifths are singletons and the top ten take about an eighth. The chain carries TRBV7-3 and TRBJ2-2; the D gene is possibly TRBD1 (6 bases). This TCR came from an older woman with active or convalescent COVID-19. Sequencing was carried out using peripheral blood. CDR3 sequence: CASSPGVGSGELFF. CDR3 nucleotide sequence: TGTGCCAGCAGCCCAGGGGTGGGGAGCGGGGAGCTGTTTTTT.